This T cell receptor (beta chain) was recorded in a study of PD-1 blockade in classical Hodgkin lymphoma. The overall study: On a schedule of every 2 weeks, patients received nivolumab 3 mg/kg intravenously. General study points: As was reported, newly diagnosed patients showed lower baseline TCR diversity than healthy donors did. The CD4+ diversity rise by C4D1 was clearest in complete responders. Factors driving the repertoire differences, possibly disease activity or prior therapy, remain undefined.

Trimming took 2 bases from V and 9 from J, leaving 11 bases between them. Looked up from germline, CDR1 is MNHEY and CDR2 is SVGAGI. The CDR3 spans 13 residues. Data came from immunoSEQ multiplex PCR; TCRdb stores just in-frame clones and leaves some out. The repertoire holds just under 100,000 clones, around 80% seen once, with 12% in the top ten. There are a few counts of this clone. The antigen remains undetermined. Every patient experienced relapse after autologous stem cell transplantation, and brentuximab vedotin exposure varied. This specimen was peripheral blood mononuclear cells (PBMCs), taken at baseline. The sequence derives from a human donor with classical Hodgkin lymphoma. V usage is TRBV6-5 and J usage is TRBJ2-1; D possibly corresponds to TRBD2 (6 bases). The CDR3 DNA follows: TGTGCCAGCAGTTACACCTTAGCGGCTGAGCAGTTCTTC. It is translated as CASSYTLAAEQFF.